These 22 T cell receptor beta chains were sequenced from one sample in a study of blood T cell repertoires in COVID-19. Data came from immunoSEQ multiplex PCR; TCRdb stores just in-frame clones and leaves some out. The data show about 310,000 clones, roughly nine tenths seen once. Sequenced sample: peripheral blood. The receptors stem from a man aged 18-30 years with active or convalescent COVID-19.

The J gene is TRBJ2-5, the V gene TRBV18; 7 positions match TRBD2. V was pared by 3 bases and J by 5 bases, with 9 bases of the junction left unmatched. The CDR3 covers 15 residues. From germline, CDR1 is KGHSH and CDR2 LQKENI. The CDR3 DNA is TGTGCCAGCTCACCGGAGCGTGGGGGAGGGGAGACCCAGTACTTC. Translated, it gives CASSPERGGGETQYF.

The J gene is TRBJ1-1, the V gene TRBV7-2, with a tentative D call TRBD1 (6 bases). The length of the CDR3 is 13 residues. V dropped 1 base and J dropped 7 bases, with 10 bases sitting between them. Per the germline V gene, CDR1 is SGHTA and CDR2 is FQGNSA. The CDR3 DNA reads TGTGCCAGCAGCTTAGTCCAGGGGCATGAAGCTTTCTTT. Translation gives CASSLVQGHEAFF.

V is TRBV24-1 and J is TRBJ2-1, with D maybe TRBD1 (5 bases). The germline V gene encodes CDR1 KGHDR and CDR2 SFDVKD. Trimming cost V 3 bases and J 10 bases, with 6 bases left between them. This CDR3 spans 11 amino acids. CDR3 nucleotide sequence: TGTGCCACCAGTGATCACAGGGAGCAGTTCTTC. Its protein is CATSDHREQFF.

This chain uses TRBV5-6 with TRBJ2-7, with unresolved D. Looked up from germline, CDR1 is SGHDT and CDR2 is YYEEEE. The CDR3 runs to 12 residues. The V end lost 7 bases, the J end lost 5 bases, and 13 bases lay between the germline ends. The CDR3, as DNA: TGTGCCAGCGACTTGGACCGAGACGAGCAGTACTTC. Residues: CASDLDRDEQYF.

The genes are TRBV5-6 and TRBJ1-6; a weak D match, TRBD1 (6 bases). Looked up from germline, CDR1 is SGHDT and CDR2 is YYEEEE. V lost 0 bases and J 7 bases, leaving 8 bases between the germline ends. This CDR3 is built from 14 residues. The CDR3 protein is CASSLDRANSPLHF. CDR3 DNA sequence: TGTGCCAGCAGCTTGGACAGGGCCAATTCACCCCTCCACTTT.

J is TRBJ2-1 and V is TRBV7-6, with 7 bases matching TRBD1. Germline values: CDR1 SGHVS, CDR2 FNYEAQ. The CDR3 is made up of 14 amino acids. V shed 0 bases and J 7 bases; nucleotides not matched to a gene: 3. CDR3 loop: CASSLAGGENEQFF. CDR3 in DNA: TGTGCCAGCAGCTTAGCAGGGGGCGAGAATGAGCAGTTCTTC.

The chain employs TRBV24-1 and TRBJ1-5, with 8 positions matching TRBD1. The trim removed 6 bases at V and 5 bases at J, leaving 5 bases unmatched. The CDR3 runs to 14 residues. The V gene's germline CDR1 is KGHDR and CDR2 SFDVKD. The CDR3 DNA sequence: TGTGCCACCAGTAGGACAGGGTGGGATCAGCCCCAGCATTTT. It translates to CATSRTGWDQPQHF.

The genes are TRBV5-1 and TRBJ2-3; TRBD2 aligns across 7 bases. Germline V gives CDR1 SGHRS, CDR2 YFSETQ. This CDR3 comprises 15 residues. V shed 5 bases, J shed 0 bases, and the junction held 6 bases outside the gene matches. The CDR3 loop reads CASRQASGSTDTQYF. The CDR3 coding sequence is TGCGCCAGCAGACAAGCTAGCGGAAGCACAGATACGCAGTATTTT.

The chain recombines TRBV6-5 with TRBJ2-1; 10 nucleotides align to TRBD2. The V gene's germline CDR1 is MNHEY and CDR2 SVGAGI. Unmatched junction bases numbered 8, after V lost 6 bases and J lost 6 bases. The CDR3 contains 15 residues. The CDR3 coding sequence is TGTGCCAGCAGAGCAGGACTAGCGGTAGGCAATGAGCAGTTCTTC. It encodes CASRAGLAVGNEQFF.

Note on this clone: At one of its ends the junction is not consistent with the germline gene, which may arise from a read error. This chain joins TRBV12-5 and TRBJ1-2, with D maybe TRBD1 (5 bases). Germline CDR1 LGHNT, CDR2 FRNRAP. This CDR3 comprises 13 residues. DNA of the CDR3: TGTGCTAGTGGCTTGGCAGGGTTGTATGGCTACACCTTC. Translated, it gives CASGLAGLYGYTF.

The CDR3, as DNA: TGCGCCAGCAGCCAAGATGCAGGGCGTCAAGAGACCCAGTACTTC. Translation: CASSQDAGRQETQYF. The V call is TRBV4-1, the J call TRBJ2-5, with D possibly TRBD1 on 5 matching bases. Trimming removed 0 bases from V and 2 bases from J, with 10 bases in between. CDR3 length equals 15 residues. Germline V lookup: CDR1 MGHRA, CDR2 YSYEKL.

The chain carries TRBV19 and TRBJ1-2; D not resolved. The CDR3 runs 14 residues. V lost 8 bases, J lost 4 bases, and 17 bases lay in between. In germline, CDR1 is LNHDA, CDR2 SQIVND (reference sequence). The CDR3 region has the DNA TGTGCCAGTCATTCTAAAGAGAACCCCTATGGCTACACCTTC. Protein product: CASHSKENPYGYTF.

The chain joins TRBV9 to TRBJ2-3, with 11 bases aligning to TRBD2. The CDR3 consists of 21 residues. J gave up 4 bases and V 4 bases, and 23 bases lay outside the gene matches. Germline V gene lookup returns CDR1 SGDLS and CDR2 YYNGEE. This CDR3 reads CASSPPPGVAGGLPSADTQYF. The CDR3 DNA is TGTGCCAGCAGCCCCCCCCCTGGGGTAGCGGGAGGGCTCCCCTCTGCAGATACGCAGTATTTT.

The gene calls are TRBV4-1 and TRBJ2-7; TRBD1 matches at 9 bases. The ends lost 3 bases at V and 4 bases at J; junction bases unmatched: 7. In germline, CDR1 is MGHRA, CDR2 YSYEKL. The CDR3 extends over 15 amino acids. The CDR3 nucleotides are TGCGCCAGCAGCCACCCGGGACAGGGAGAGTACGAGCAGTACTTC. This sequence encodes CASSHPGQGEYEQYF.

The genes are TRBV7-2 and TRBJ2-6, with D perhaps TRBD1 (5 bases). The germline V gene encodes CDR1 SGHTA and CDR2 FQGNSA. The CDR3 has 15 residues. Trimming removed 2 bases at V and 2 bases at J, with 7 bases between. The CDR3 reads CASSLLGAGANVLTF. CDR3 in DNA: TGTGCCAGCAGCTTATTAGGGGCTGGGGCCAACGTCCTGACTTTC.

The chain recombines TRBV5-8 with TRBJ1-2; D remains ambiguous. Trimming cost V 4 bases and J 3 bases, with 16 bases left between them. Germline V gene data show CDR1 as SGHTS and CDR2 as YDEGEE. The CDR3 has 15 amino acids. The CDR3 reads CASSVDPRWHYGYTF. For the CDR3, the DNA is TGTGCCAGCAGCGTGGACCCCCGCTGGCACTATGGCTACACCTTC. Based on the CDR3 plus reference TRBV5-8 and TRBJ1-2, the full variable domain is EAGVTQSPTHLIKTRGQQATLRCSPISGHTSVYWYQQALGLGLQFLLWYDEGEERNRGNFPPRFSGRQFPNYSSELNVNALELEDSALYLCASSVDPRWHYGYTFGSGTRLTVV.

The chain couples TRBV3-1 (or the pseudogene TRBV3-2) to TRBJ1-2, with D unclear. Germline V lookup: CDR1 LGHDT, CDR2 YNNKEL (reference sequence). Trimming pared 0 bases from V and 3 bases from J, leaving 14 bases between. CDR3 size: 16 residues. CDR3 protein: CASSQEPEGPYYGYTF. The CDR3 DNA reads as TGTGCCAGCAGCCAAGAACCCGAGGGCCCTTACTATGGCTACACCTTC.

The rearrangement uses TRBV6-1 and TRBJ1-5, with a weak D call TRBD1 (5 bases). Germline V gene sequence: CDR1 MNHNS, CDR2 SASEGT. CDR3 length: 15 amino acids. V was pared by 1 base and J by 1 base, with 8 bases between. The CDR3 DNA sequence: TGTGCCAGCAGTGAAGGGGACTTAAGCAATCAGCCCCAGCATTTT. Its translation: CASSEGDLSNQPQHF.

The chain uses TRBV18 and TRBJ1-3; the D is unclear. CDR3 size: 13 residues. The V and J ends lost 5 bases and 4 bases respectively, with 9 bases between them. Germline values: CDR1 KGHSH, CDR2 LQKENI. This CDR3 reads CASSETSGNTIYF. CDR3 DNA sequence: TGTGCCAGCTCAGAGACAAGCGGAAACACCATATATTTT.

This clone was counted once. The rearrangement joins TRBV2 to TRBJ2-3; 7 bases match TRBD2. CDR1 SNHLY and CDR2 FYNNEI come from the germline V gene. The CDR3 contains 13 residues. J was trimmed by 9 bases and V by 3 bases; bases with no gene match: 6. CDR3 DNA: TGTGCCAGCAGTGACTCGGGAGGCGGCACGCAGTATTTT. It is translated as CASSDSGGGTQYF.

The chain recombines TRBV21-1 with TRBJ2-7; the table names TRBD2, a call not compared with the DNA. TRBV21-1 is deemed a pseudogene. This CDR3 has 8 amino acids. The CDR3 coding sequence is TGTGCCAGCAGCAAACCTCGGTGG. It specifies CASSKPRW.

This clone was seen a few times. The CDR3 bases are TGCGCCAGCAGCTTGACAGGGTTGGACGGAAACACCATATATTTT. It is translated as CASSLTGLDGNTIYF. The chain carries TRBV5-1 and TRBJ1-3; D may be TRBD1 (6 bases). This CDR3 comprises 15 residues. From germline, CDR1 is SGHRS and CDR2 YFSETQ. V lost 1 base and J lost 4, with 12 bases in between.